A selection of T cell receptor beta chains follows, all from one sample in a study of blood T cell repertoires in COVID-19. TCRdb keeps only in-frame clones here, not all; method: immunoSEQ multiplex PCR. Of roughly 340,000 clones in the sample, about nine tenths were seen once. Input material: peripheral blood. Receptor source: a woman in her 70s with COVID-19, enrolled during active disease. Both conserved end residues are part of each CDR3. A D gene is named only where the DNA matches it firmly. Size is omitted from some rows. Given values are once, few, many or a class for expanded clones.

TRBV11-2	NA	NA	TRBJ2-3	CASSPGQILYTDTQYF	TGTGCCAGCAGCCCTGGACAGATCTTATACACAGATACGCAGTATTTT
TRBV18	NA	NA	TRBJ1-2	CASSPGSDYGYTF	TGTGCCAGCTCCCCCGGAAGCGACTATGGCTACACCTTC
TRBV28	few	TRBD1	TRBJ1-1	CASSFTGGSNTEAFF	TGTGCCAGCAGTTTTACAGGGGGCTCGAACACTGAAGCTTTCTTT
TRBV7-2	NA	NA	TRBJ1-6	CASSQRQPNSPLHF	TGTGCCAGCAGCCAGAGACAGCCCAATTCACCCCTCCACTTT
TRBV4-1	NA	TRBD1	TRBJ2-7	CASSQSGTGLEQYF	TGCGCCAGCAGCCAATCCGGGACAGGTCTCGAGCAGTACTTC
TRBV20-1	NA	NA	TRBJ2-2	CSASPGLGTGELFF	TGCAGTGCTAGTCCGGGGTTAGGCACCGGGGAGCTGTTTTTT
TRBV6-4	NA	TRBD1	TRBJ1-2	CASSDEVGTGGNYGYTF	TGTGCCAGCAGTGACGAGGTCGGGACAGGGGGCAACTATGGCTACACCTTC
TRBV27	NA	TRBD2	TRBJ2-3	CASSLSGGADTQYF	TGTGCCAGCAGTCTTAGCGGGGGGGCAGATACGCAGTATTTT
TRBV5-1	once	NA	TRBJ2-7	CASSLAASGEQYF	TGCGCCAGCAGCTTGGCCGCCTCGGGGGAGCAGTACTTC
TRBV28	NA	TRBD1	TRBJ1-6	CASSQTGSSYNSPLHF	TGTGCCAGCAGTCAGACAGGGAGCTCCTATAATTCACCCCTCCACTTT
TRBV5-4	NA	NA	TRBJ2-1	CASSTREGGPTNEQFF	TGTGCCAGCAGCACCCGTGAGGGGGGGCCTACAAATGAGCAGTTCTTC
TRBV27	NA	NA	TRBJ2-3	CASWPVLTDTQYF	TGTGCCAGTTGGCCCGTGCTTACAGATACGCAGTATTTT
TRBV19	NA	NA	TRBJ2-5	CASSIESRGTQYF	TGTGCCAGTAGTATAGAGAGTCGGGGGACCCAGTACTTC
TRBV5-1	NA	NA	TRBJ1-3	CASSWGNREGTGNTIYF	TGCGCCAGCAGCTGGGGGAACAGGGAGGGGACTGGAAACACCATATATTTT
TRBV6-2/TRBV6-3	NA	NA	TRBJ1-3	CASSYKGLRNTIYF	TGTGCCAGCAGTTACAAGGGGCTAAGAAACACCATATATTTT
TRBV18	NA	TRBD1	TRBJ1-2	CASSPAGTGANGYTF	TGTGCCAGCTCACCTGCCGGGACAGGGGCTAATGGCTACACCTTC
TRBV10-1	NA	TRBD1	TRBJ1-1	CASNMDRLNTEAFF	TGCGCCAGCAACATGGACAGGCTGAACACTGAAGCTTTCTTT
TRBV29-1	NA	NA	TRBJ1-3	CSVKDTSGNTIYF	TGCAGCGTAAAGGACACCTCTGGAAACACCATATATTTT
TRBV28	NA	NA	TRBJ2-3	CASSLLGTDTQYF	TGTGCCAGCAGTTTATTAGGCACAGATACGCAGTATTTT
TRBV11-2	once	TRBD1	TRBJ1-6	CASRLGQGYSPLHF	TGTGCCAGCAGGCTGGGACAGGGGTATTCACCCCTCCACTTT
TRBV7-2	NA	NA	TRBJ1-2	CASSHLRLSNYGYTF	TGTGCCAGCAGCCATCTCCGGTTAAGTAACTATGGCTACACCTTC
TRBV3-1/TRBV3-2	NA	NA	TRBJ2-5	CASSQSQGNMETQYF	TGTGCCAGCAGCCAATCGCAGGGGAATATGGAGACCCAGTACTTC
TRBV3-1/TRBV3-2	NA	NA	TRBJ1-3	CASSQDRVLIYF	TGTGCCAGCAGCCAAGACAGGGTTCTCATATATTTT
TRBV6-5	NA	NA	TRBJ2-6	CASSYSFGSGANVLTF	NA
TRBV7-2	NA	TRBD1	TRBJ1-2	CASSLWDSYGGYTF	TGTGCCAGCAGCCTTTGGGACAGTTACGGTGGCTACACCTTC
TRBV5-1	NA	TRBD1	TRBJ1-2	CASSFRDRGGDGYTF	TGCGCCAGCAGCTTCCGGGACAGGGGTGGGGATGGCTACACCTTC
TRBV7-2	few	TRBD1	TRBJ1-2	CASSSGGKGYTF	TGTGCCAGCAGCTCAGGGGGAAAGGGCTACACCTTC
TRBV24-1	NA	NA	TRBJ1-5	CATSGTGDNQPQHF	TGTGCCACCAGTGGAACAGGAGATAATCAGCCCCAGCATTTT
TRBV4-2	once	TRBD2	TRBJ2-5	CASSRSLGAGGQETQYF	TGTGCCAGCAGCCGATCCTTGGGAGCGGGGGGGCAGGAGACCCAGTACTTC
TRBV5-6	once	NA	TRBJ1-2	CASSSLYGYTF	TGTGCCAGCTCGTCCCTTTATGGCTACACCTTC
TRBV2	NA	TRBD1	TRBJ1-1	CASRNFPPPGGYTEAFF	TGTGCCAGCAGGAACTTCCCCCCCCCAGGGGGCTACACTGAAGCTTTCTTT
TRBV29-1	few	NA	TRBJ1-4	CSVGGRDEKLFF	TGCAGCGTTGGCGGCCGGGATGAAAAACTGTTTTTT
TRBV7-9	NA	NA	TRBJ2-1	CASSHTFGGTRYNEQFF	TGTGCCAGCAGCCATACCTTCGGGGGGACACGATACAATGAGCAGTTCTTC
TRBV3-1/TRBV3-2	once	NA	TRBJ1-2	CASSQSGVSGYTF	TGTGCCAGCAGCCAATCCGGGGTGAGTGGCTACACCTTC
TRBV29-1	NA	NA	TRBJ1-1	CSVVQGMTEAFF	TGCAGCGTTGTCCAGGGGATGACTGAAGCTTTCTTT
TRBV6-2/TRBV6-3	once	NA	TRBJ1-1	CASSYGWTVNTEAFF	TGTGCCAGCAGTTACGGGTGGACAGTGAACACTGAAGCTTTCTTT
TRBV9	NA	NA	TRBJ2-7	CASSLTAGANEQYF	TGTGCCAGCAGCCTTACCGCGGGGGCGAACGAGCAGTACTTC